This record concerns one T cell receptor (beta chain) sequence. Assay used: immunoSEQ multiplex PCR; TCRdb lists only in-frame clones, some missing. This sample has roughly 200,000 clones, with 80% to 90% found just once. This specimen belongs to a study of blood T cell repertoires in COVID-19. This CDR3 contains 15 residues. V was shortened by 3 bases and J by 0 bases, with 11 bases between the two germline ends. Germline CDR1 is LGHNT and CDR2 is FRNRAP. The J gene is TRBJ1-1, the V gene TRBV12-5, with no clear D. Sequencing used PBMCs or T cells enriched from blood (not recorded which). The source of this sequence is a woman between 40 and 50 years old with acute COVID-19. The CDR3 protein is CASGLVGAVNTEAFF. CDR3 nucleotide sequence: TGTGCTAGTGGTTTAGTTGGAGCGGTGAACACTGAAGCTTTCTTT.